The clone carrying this TCR beta chain came up many times. Its antigen is as yet unknown. This entry belongs to a study of CD8 T cells in ankylosing spondylitis. Study-wide results and limits: Blood from ankylosing spondylitis patients appeared to carry a characteristic roughly 8-variant TCR beta motif.

TCRdb reprocessed the 5' RACE reads via MiXCR and lists one record per CDR3 protein. The table records around 490,000 distinct CDR3 sequences, roughly 5.2% of them present only once. The CDR3 is made up of 14 amino acids. The germline V gene has CDR1 SQVTM and CDR2 ANQGSEA. Trimming stripped 4 bases from V and 2 bases from J, with 15 bases between. The chain carries TRBV29-1 and TRBJ2-7; D remains unclear. The sequence was obtained from a male donor with ankylosing spondylitis. The sequenced sample was blood, either unsorted or a sorted T cell fraction (not recorded which). The CDR3 sequence is CSVVQSTDTYEQYF. CDR3 DNA: TGCAGCGTTGTCCAGTCTACCGACACCTACGAGCAGTACTTC.